This entry lists 6 T cell receptor beta chains sequenced from one sample in a study of OX40 agonist ivuxolimab in advanced cancers. The table came from immunoSEQ multiplex PCR; TCRdb's copy has only in-frame clones and leaves some out. The data contain about 45,000 clones, roughly 88% of them seen just once; the ten biggest clones take up about a fifth. This sample comprised CD4+ or CD8+ T cells sorted from blood, obtained in a trial of the OX40 agonist ivuxolimab. Receptor source: an adult with an advanced solid tumor such as melanoma, head and neck, liver or kidney cancer.

The chain carries TRBV10-3 and TRBJ2-7, with 11 bases that match TRBD2. This CDR3 region has 16 residues. Germline CDR1 ENHRY, CDR2 SYGVKD. V dropped 2 bases and J dropped 0; count of bases not matched to a gene: 3. CDR3 sequence: CAISEPGTSGSYEQYF. The CDR3 DNA reads TGTGCCATCAGTGAGCCCGGGACTAGCGGCTCCTACGAGCAGTACTTC.

The V call is TRBV6-5, the J call TRBJ2-3; 9 bases fit TRBD1. V trimming: 4 bases; J trimming: 4 bases; junction bases outside the gene matches: 6. Germline V lookup: CDR1 MNHEY, CDR2 SVGAGI. The CDR3 has 15 residues. As DNA, the CDR3 is TGTGCCAGCAGTTCGACAGGGGGGATGTCAGATACGCAGTATTTT. It specifies CASSSTGGMSDTQYF.

The CDR3 DNA reads as TGTGCCAGCAGCGGGACTAGCGGGGGGATTAGCTCCTACAATGAGCAGTTCTTC. This sequence encodes CASSGTSGGISSYNEQFF. The chain links TRBV11-2 to TRBJ2-1; 15 positions match TRBD2. Germline CDR1 and CDR2: SGHAT and FQNNGV. The CDR3 is 18 amino acids. V was clipped by 5 bases and J by 0 bases; unmatched bases: 5.

The CDR3 region has the DNA TGTGCCAGCAGTCTTGGACAGGCGGCTTTCTTT. Residues: CASSLGQAAFF. The chain joins TRBV5-4 to TRBJ1-1; the match to TRBD1 covers 7 bases. This CDR3 region has 11 residues. V shed 5 bases and J 11 bases; nucleotides not matched to a gene: 6. The germline gives CDR1 SGHNT, CDR2 YYREEE (reference sequence).

This clone has just one count. The chain is built from TRBV11-2 and TRBJ2-5; D not resolved. The J call is doubtful: the DNA matches TRBJ2-7 better. Germline V gives CDR1 SGHAT, CDR2 FQNNGV. CDR3 length: 11 amino acids. The CDR3 reads CASSPLYEQYF. CDR3 in DNA: TGTGCCAGCAGCCCCCTCTACGAGCAGTACTTC.

The V and J genes are TRBV5-4 and TRBJ1-3; D is perhaps TRBD1 (5 bases). The CDR3 is made up of 15 amino acids. V shed 4 bases and J shed 0 bases, with 11 bases lying between them. From germline, CDR1 is SGHNT and CDR2 YYREEE (reference sequence). The chain's CDR3 is CASSPDSRSGNTIYF. In DNA, the CDR3 is TGTGCCAGCAGCCCAGACAGTCGCTCTGGAAACACCATATATTTT.